This is a list of T cell receptor beta chains from one sample in a study of memory CD4+ T cells and cytomegalovirus serostatus. Assay used: immunoSEQ multiplex PCR; TCRdb lists only in-frame clones, some missing. The sample yields about 45,000 clones, around 78% seen once. Sequenced input: memory CD4+ T cells from blood. These receptors were obtained from an adult in good health and CMV-seronegative. The CDR3 runs from the conserved cysteine through the conserved F or W. D genes are given only for firm matches. Rows give clone size only sometimes, using once, few, many, or a class for an expanded clone.

cdr3_aa cdr3_nt cdr3_length clone_size j_call d_call v_call
CAGRTGSTSTDTQYF TGTGCCGGTCGTACAGGTTCGACTAGCACAGATACGCAGTATTTT 15 - TRBJ2-3 - TRBV6-1
CASSSGQIIEKLFF TGTGCCAGCAGCTCGGGACAGATAATAGAAAAACTGTTTTTT 14 - TRBJ1-4 TRBD1 TRBV11-2
CASSPEGTVVSYEQYF TGTGCCAGCTCACCAGAGGGCACAGTAGTTTCCTACGAGCAGTACTTC 16 - TRBJ2-7 - TRBV18
CASSLGSTPGQPQHF TGTGCCAGCTCACTTGGAAGCACCCCGGGACAGCCCCAGCATTTT 15 - TRBJ1-5 - TRBV18
CASRSETTTGNTIYF TGTGCCAGCAGATCCGAGACAACGACGGGAAACACCATATATTTT 15 once TRBJ1-3 - TRBV6-5
CASTTTGGSNTEAFF TGTGCCAGTACCACGACAGGGGGGTCCAACACTGAAGCTTTCTTT 15 - TRBJ1-1 TRBD1 TRBV19
CASSLAGTGNTDTQYF TGCGCCAGCAGCTTGGCAGGGACAGGGAACACAGATACGCAGTATTTT 16 - TRBJ2-3 TRBD1 TRBV5-1
CASSFGRASNQPQHF TGTGCCAGCAGCTTTGGCAGGGCCAGCAATCAGCCCCAGCATTTT 15 - TRBJ1-5 - TRBV7-8
CASSIGGRVAGELFF TGTGCCAGTAGTATCGGGGGGCGCGTCGCCGGGGAGCTGTTTTTT 15 - TRBJ2-2 - TRBV19
CASSLSGGQEKLFF TGTGCCAGCAGCTTGAGTGGGGGACAGGAAAAACTGTTTTTT 14 - TRBJ1-4 TRBD1 TRBV5-5
CASSYSREREETQYF TGTGCCAGCAGTTACTCGAGGGAGAGGGAGGAGACCCAGTACTTC 15 - TRBJ2-5 - TRBV6-6
CASSARGGGDTEAFF TGTGCCAGCAGTGCGAGGGGAGGGGGAGACACTGAAGCTTTCTTT 15 - TRBJ1-1 - TRBV6-4
CASSFGGQGSNTGELFF TGTGCCAGCAGCTTTGGGGGACAGGGTTCGAACACCGGGGAGCTGTTTTTT 17 - TRBJ2-2 TRBD1 TRBV5-4
CASSPPSLAPTYEQYF TGCGCCAGCAGCCCCCCCTCACTAGCGCCTACCTACGAGCAGTACTTC 16 - TRBJ2-7 TRBD2 TRBV5-1
CSGGPKDTQYF TGCAGTGGGGGCCCTAAAGATACGCAGTATTTT 11 once TRBJ2-3 - TRBV20-1